These 20 T cell receptor beta chains came from one sample sequenced in a study of vaccination and CD4 T cells after COVID-19. With the Oncomine TCR Beta short-read assay, DNA from cultured CD4+ T cells was sequenced. TCRdb ran MiXCR on the PCR reads and lists one entry per CDR3 protein. The profile covers some 3,200 distinct CDR3 sequences, with around 74% appearing a single time and approximately 24% taken by the ten largest. Treatment indicated: roughly 11-day PBMC culture with coronavirus spike peptide pools or control peptides (ViraFEST assay). For these receptors, no antigen is known. Source material: CD4+ T cells from blood, cultured in vitro. Source of these receptors: a human donor who had recovered from COVID-19.

The count of this clonotype is one. The chain has TRBV12-3 or TRBV12-4 and TRBJ2-5; tentatively, D is TRBD2 (6 bases). Trimming removed 7 bases from V and 1 base from J, with 13 bases in between. There are 14 residues in the CDR3. CDR3 loop: CASTPSGVQETQYF. CDR3 bases: TGTGCCAGCACCCCTTCGGGGGTCCAAGAGACCCAGTACTTC.

The chain links TRBV6-2 or TRBV6-3 to TRBJ1-5; the D is unclear. The CDR3 has 12 amino acids. Germline assignment: CDR1 MNHEY and CDR2 SVGEGT. Deletions cut 6 bases from V and 0 bases from J, with 3 bases between. This CDR3 is CASSNSNQPQHF. The CDR3 bases are TGTGCCAGCAGCAATAGCAATCAGCCCCAGCATTTT.

The V call is TRBV20-1, the J call TRBJ2-1, with TRBD2 identical over 7 bases. CDR3 length: 15 amino acids. Germline V gene data show CDR1 as DFQATT and CDR2 as SNEGSKA (reference sequence). Trimming at V came to 3 bases and at J to 7 bases, leaving 12 bases not matched to a gene. The DNA of the CDR3 is TGCAGTGCTAGCGGCGGGGGTTACCGCCTGAATGAGCAGTTCTTC. Protein: CSASGGGYRLNEQFF.

V is TRBV10-3 and J is TRBJ2-1; no reliable D call. The CDR3 is 15 amino acids. Germline V gene lookup returns CDR1 ENHRY and CDR2 SYGVKD. Trimming removed 0 bases at V and 6 bases at J, with 12 bases between. The CDR3 loop reads CAISESGVMGNEQFF. In DNA, the CDR3 is TGTGCCATCAGTGAGTCGGGCGTCATGGGCAATGAGCAGTTCTTC.

The rearrangement uses TRBV15 and TRBJ1-2; tentative D call: TRBD1 (5 bases). This CDR3 region has 18 residues. Trimming shortened V by 0 bases and J by 4 bases, and 21 bases separated the two germline ends. Germline V gene sequence: CDR1 LNHNV, CDR2 YYDKDF (reference sequence). As DNA, the CDR3 is TGTGCCACCAGCAGAGATTATTTGAGTCCAGGGAGGGGCTATGGCTACACCTTC. Residues: CATSRDYLSPGRGYGYTF.

The table lists this clonotype with a count of one. The chain combines TRBV20-1 with TRBJ1-5; D gene uncertain. The CDR3 extends over 15 amino acids. In germline, CDR1 is DFQATT, CDR2 SNEGSKA (reference sequence). Trimming removed 3 bases from V and 0 bases from J, with 12 bases in between. The CDR3 coding sequence is TGCAGTGCTAGTGGGCCAGCATATAGCAATCAGCCCCAGCATTTT. Translating gives CSASGPAYSNQPQHF.

In its sample, this clonotype is large (0.1 to 1%). The chain joins TRBV10-3 to TRBJ1-2; D gene unclear. V lost 10 bases, J lost 2 bases, and 14 bases lay in between. Germline CDR1 ENHRY, CDR2 SYGVKD. The CDR3 is made up of 13 amino acids. CDR3 sequence reads: CATCPGNNYGYTF. CDR3 nucleotides: TGTGCCACCTGTCCGGGGAACAACTATGGCTACACCTTC.

The chain is built from TRBV20-1 and TRBJ1-5, with unresolved D. Germline V lookup: CDR1 DFQATT, CDR2 SNEGSKA (reference sequence). Trimming stripped 4 bases from V and 2 bases from J, with 6 bases between. This CDR3 region has 12 residues. As DNA, the CDR3 is TGCAGTGCTACCTCGGGCAATCAGCCCCAGCATTTT. It codes for CSATSGNQPQHF.

This chain connects TRBV27 to TRBJ1-1; 8 bases match TRBD1. J gave up 0 bases and V 4 bases, and 7 bases lay outside the gene matches. Germline V gene lookup returns CDR1 MNHEY and CDR2 SMNVEV (reference sequence). This CDR3 spans 16 amino acids. The CDR3: CASSSPTGGVNTEAFF. DNA for the CDR3: TGTGCCAGCAGTTCACCCACAGGGGGAGTGAACACTGAAGCTTTCTTT.

This clonotype turned up a few times. J is TRBJ1-2 and V is TRBV28; 8 bases align to TRBD1. The J segment lost 4 bases and the V segment lost 2 bases, leaving 0 bases of the junction unmatched. The CDR3 runs to 13 residues. The germline V gene has CDR1 MDHEN and CDR2 SYDVKM. CDR3 protein: CASSLTGGYGYTF. For the CDR3, the DNA is TGTGCCAGCAGTTTAACAGGGGGCTATGGCTACACCTTC.

This clonotype is large within its sample. This rearrangement joins TRBV5-4 to TRBJ1-1; the D gene is possibly TRBD1 (5 bases). CDR1 and CDR2 (germline): SGHNT, YYREEE (reference sequence). This CDR3 contains 15 residues. The V gene lost 0 bases and the J gene lost 1 base, with 10 bases spanning the gap. CDR3 residues: CASSLAGAPNTEAFF. CDR3 coding DNA: TGTGCCAGCAGCTTGGCCGGGGCACCGAACACTGAAGCTTTCTTT. The full variable domain, rest sourced from reference TRBV5-4 and TRBJ1-1, is ETGVTQSPTHLIKTRGQQVTLRCSSQSGHNTVSWYQQALGQGPQFIFQYYREEENGRGNFPPRFSGLQFPNYSSELNVNALELDDSALYLCASSLAGAPNTEAFFGQGTRLTVV.

CDR3 DNA sequence: TGTGCCAGCAGCCAAGGCCGGAAGCAGTACTTC. This codes for CASSQGRKQYF. The rearrangement uses TRBV3-1 and TRBJ2-7; unclear D gene. Germline V gene sequence: CDR1 LGHDT, CDR2 YNNKEL (reference sequence). V dropped 1 base and J dropped 8 bases, with 6 bases sitting between them. This CDR3 comprises 11 residues.

This clonotype was seen only once. The CDR3 sequence: CSASGAMNTEAFF. DNA for the CDR3: TGCAGTGCCAGCGGGGCCATGAACACTGAAGCTTTCTTT. The chain joins TRBV20-1 to TRBJ1-1; D possibly corresponds to TRBD1 (5 bases). This CDR3 has 13 residues. Germline CDR1 reads DFQATT; CDR2 reads SNEGSKA (reference sequence). Deletions cut 6 bases from V and 0 bases from J, with 11 bases between.

This chain uses TRBV5-4 with TRBJ1-1; D not resolved. Germline CDR1 is SGHNT and CDR2 is YYREEE (reference sequence). This CDR3 spans 14 amino acids. V gave up 0 bases and J gave up 2 bases, with 8 bases separating them. This CDR3 is CASSLGRLNTEAFF. Here the CDR3 DNA reads TGTGCCAGCAGCTTGGGGCGGCTCAACACTGAAGCTTTCTTT.

V usage is TRBV7-2 and J usage is TRBJ1-6; D gene unclear. This CDR3 has 15 amino acids. Germline CDR1 reads SGHTA; CDR2 reads FQGNSA. With 1 base removed from V and 8 bases from J, the gap between germline ends came to 12 bases. The CDR3 spells CASSLVFGGHSPLHF. In DNA form, the CDR3 reads TGTGCCAGCAGCTTAGTTTTTGGCGGGCATTCACCCCTCCACTTT.

V and J are TRBV27 and TRBJ1-1; D not resolved. The CDR3 is 13 amino acids. V lost 2 bases, J lost 2 bases, and 6 bases lay in between. Germline CDR1 reads MNHEY; CDR2 reads SMNVEV (reference sequence). The CDR3 DNA reads as TGTGCCAGCAGTTTAAGGCTTAACACTGAAGCTTTCTTT. Protein product: CASSLRLNTEAFF.

This clonotype was recorded a few times. The chain has TRBV7-9 and TRBJ1-1; D gene ambiguous. The CDR3 contains 13 residues. The V end lost 3 bases, the J end lost 1 base, and 6 bases lay between the germline ends. Germline CDR1 is SEHNR and CDR2 is FQNEAQ (reference sequence). As DNA, the CDR3 is TGTGCCAGCAGCTTGTATAAGAACACTGAAGCTTTCTTT. Its protein is CASSLYKNTEAFF.

The chain combines TRBV6-1 with TRBJ1-2, with D possibly TRBD1 on 6 matching bases. CDR1 and CDR2 (germline): MNHNS, SASEGT. Trimming removed 0 bases at V and 8 bases at J, with 13 bases between. CDR3 length: 14 residues. The CDR3 is CASSEARGNSGYTF. CDR3 nucleotides: TGTGCCAGCAGTGAAGCAAGGGGGAACAGCGGCTACACCTTC.

This clonotype was observed a few times. V is TRBV20-1 and J is TRBJ1-2; 7 bases line up with TRBD1. Germline V CDR1 and CDR2: DFQATT, SNEGSKA (reference sequence). This CDR3 comprises 13 residues. Germline trimming cut 6 bases from V and 4 bases from J; bases unmatched to any gene: 8. This chain's CDR3 is CSARGGTVYGYTF. Here the CDR3 DNA reads TGCAGTGCCCGAGGGGGGACAGTCTATGGCTACACCTTC.

The chain has TRBV6-1 and TRBJ1-1; possible D gene TRBD1, 6 bases. Per germline, CDR1 MNHNS and CDR2 SASEGT. The V and J ends lost 6 bases and 5 bases respectively, with 19 bases between them. This CDR3 is built from 15 residues. CDR3 nucleotides: TGTGCCAGCAGCCCCGGGGGGCTCCGGAGGACTGAAGCTTTCTTT. Amino acid sequence: CASSPGGLRRTEAFF.